Reported below is one T cell receptor (beta chain). Its antigen is not known. The data originate from a study of regulatory and conventional T cells in RAG deficiency. The study, taken as a whole, reports: Control T-cell subsets had markedly higher Shannon entropy and lower Simpson indices than RAG-deficient patients. In Omenn syndrome, Treg and Tconv repertoires overlapped >85%. Other subsets showed about 10-fold reductions, but Treg unique TCR beta sequences fell approximately 100-fold in these patients. In Omenn syndrome, sorted "Tregs" may be peripherally activated cells.

Repertoires were generated with immunoSEQ multiplex PCR, while TCRdb's copy carries only in-frame clones and drops some. Counted here are under 7,000 clones, 85% to 95% occurring once; the ten biggest clones make up approximately 53%. The CDR3 runs to 14 residues. Unmatched junction bases numbered 3, after V lost 4 bases and J lost 2 bases. Germline lookup yields CDR1 SGDLS and CDR2 YYNGEE. Sequencing input: CD8+ T cells sorted from blood. The source is a human donor with RAG deficiency presenting as severe combined immunodeficiency. The chain links TRBV9 to TRBJ2-7; 10 positions agree with TRBD1. The CDR3 is CASSSDRGTYEQYF. In DNA, the CDR3 is TGTGCCAGCAGCTCGGACAGGGGGACCTACGAGCAGTACTTC.